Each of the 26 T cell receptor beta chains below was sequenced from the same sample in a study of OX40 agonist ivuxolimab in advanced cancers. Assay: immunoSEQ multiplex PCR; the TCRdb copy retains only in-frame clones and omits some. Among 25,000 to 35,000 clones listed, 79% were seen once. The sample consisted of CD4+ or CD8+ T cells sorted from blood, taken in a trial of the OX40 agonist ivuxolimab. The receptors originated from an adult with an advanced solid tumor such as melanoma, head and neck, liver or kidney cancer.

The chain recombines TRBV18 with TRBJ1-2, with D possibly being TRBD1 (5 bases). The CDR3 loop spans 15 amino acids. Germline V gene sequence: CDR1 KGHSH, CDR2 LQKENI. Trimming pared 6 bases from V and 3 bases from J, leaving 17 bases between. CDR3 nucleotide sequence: TGTGCCAGCTCCCCGACCGAGGGGAGGTACTATGGCTACACCTTC. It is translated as CASSPTEGRYYGYTF. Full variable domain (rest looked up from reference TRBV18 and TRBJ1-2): NAGVMQNPRHLVRRRGQEARLRCSPMKGHSHVYWYRQLPEEGLKFMVYLQKENIIDESGMPKERFSAEFPKEGPSILRIQQVVRGDSAAYFCASSPTEGRYYGYTFGSGTRLTVV.

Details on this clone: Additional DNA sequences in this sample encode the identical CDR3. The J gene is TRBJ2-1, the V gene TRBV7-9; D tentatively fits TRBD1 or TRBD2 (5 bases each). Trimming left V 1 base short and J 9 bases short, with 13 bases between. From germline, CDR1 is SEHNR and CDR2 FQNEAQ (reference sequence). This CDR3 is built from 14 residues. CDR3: CASSLGSDTSEQFF. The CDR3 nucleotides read TGTGCCAGCAGCTTAGGTTCGGACACTAGTGAGCAGTTCTTC.

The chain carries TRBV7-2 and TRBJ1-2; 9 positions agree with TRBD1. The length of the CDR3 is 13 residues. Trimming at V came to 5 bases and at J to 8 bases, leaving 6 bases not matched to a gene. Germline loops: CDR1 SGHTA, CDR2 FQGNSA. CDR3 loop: CASSGDRDRGYTF. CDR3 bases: TGTGCCAGCAGCGGGGACAGGGATCGCGGCTACACCTTC.

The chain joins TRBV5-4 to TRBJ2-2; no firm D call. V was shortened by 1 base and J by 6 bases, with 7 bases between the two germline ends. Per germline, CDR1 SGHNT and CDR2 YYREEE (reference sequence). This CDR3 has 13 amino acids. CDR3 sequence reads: CASSLPQPGELFF. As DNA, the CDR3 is TGTGCCAGCAGCTTGCCTCAACCCGGGGAGCTGTTTTTT.

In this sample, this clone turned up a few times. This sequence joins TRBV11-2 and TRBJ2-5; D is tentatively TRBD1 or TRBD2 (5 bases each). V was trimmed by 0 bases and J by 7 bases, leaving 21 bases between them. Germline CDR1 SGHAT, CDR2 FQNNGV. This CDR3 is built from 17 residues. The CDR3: CASSLEGTDDLAGTQYF. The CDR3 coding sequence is TGTGCCAGCAGCTTAGAAGGGACGGATGACTTGGCCGGGACCCAGTACTTC.

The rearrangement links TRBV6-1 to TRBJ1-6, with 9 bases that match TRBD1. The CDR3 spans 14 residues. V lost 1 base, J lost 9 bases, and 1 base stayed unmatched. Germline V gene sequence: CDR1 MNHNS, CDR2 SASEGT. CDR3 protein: CASSEGTGVSPLHF. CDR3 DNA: TGTGCCAGCAGTGAAGGGACAGGGGTTTCACCCCTCCACTTT.

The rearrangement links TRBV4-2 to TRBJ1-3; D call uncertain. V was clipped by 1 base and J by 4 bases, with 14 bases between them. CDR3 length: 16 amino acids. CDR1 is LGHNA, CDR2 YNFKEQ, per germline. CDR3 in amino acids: CASSQGRSSSGNTIYF. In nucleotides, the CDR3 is TGTGCCAGCAGCCAAGGCAGGTCATCCTCCGGAAACACCATATATTTT.

Here the CDR3 reads CASSLNRAGASTDTQYF. In nucleotides, the CDR3 is TGCGCCAGCAGCTTGAATCGGGCGGGGGCTAGCACAGATACGCAGTATTTT. The gene calls are TRBV5-1 and TRBJ2-3; perhaps TRBD2 as D (7 bases). The germline CDR1 and CDR2 sequences are SGHRS and YFSETQ. CDR3 length equals 17 residues. V was pared by 1 base and J by 0 bases, with 15 bases between.

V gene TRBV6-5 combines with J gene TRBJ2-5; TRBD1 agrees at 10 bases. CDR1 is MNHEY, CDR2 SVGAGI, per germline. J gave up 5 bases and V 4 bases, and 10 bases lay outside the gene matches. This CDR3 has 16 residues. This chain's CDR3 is CASSSTRQGAGETQYF. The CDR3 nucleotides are TGTGCCAGCAGTTCAACAAGACAGGGGGCAGGGGAGACCCAGTACTTC.

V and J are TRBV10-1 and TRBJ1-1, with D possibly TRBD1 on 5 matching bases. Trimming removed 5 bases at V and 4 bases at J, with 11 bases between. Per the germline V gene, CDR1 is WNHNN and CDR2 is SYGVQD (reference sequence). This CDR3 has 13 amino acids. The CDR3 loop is CASSSGGGTEAFF. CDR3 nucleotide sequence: TGCGCCAGCAGTTCGGGGGGGGGCACTGAAGCTTTCTTT.

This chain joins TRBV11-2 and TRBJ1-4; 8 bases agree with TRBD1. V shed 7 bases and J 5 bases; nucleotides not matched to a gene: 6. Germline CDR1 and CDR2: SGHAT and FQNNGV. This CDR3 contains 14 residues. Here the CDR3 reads CASTSRTGNEKLFF. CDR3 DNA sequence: TGTGCCAGCACCTCTCGGACAGGGAATGAAAAACTGTTTTTT.

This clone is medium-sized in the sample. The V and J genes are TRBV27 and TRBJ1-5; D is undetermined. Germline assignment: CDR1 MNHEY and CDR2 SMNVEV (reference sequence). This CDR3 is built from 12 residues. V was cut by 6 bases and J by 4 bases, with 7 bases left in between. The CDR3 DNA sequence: TGTGCCAGCAGAGCGACGAATCAGCCCCAGCATTTT. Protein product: CASRATNQPQHF.

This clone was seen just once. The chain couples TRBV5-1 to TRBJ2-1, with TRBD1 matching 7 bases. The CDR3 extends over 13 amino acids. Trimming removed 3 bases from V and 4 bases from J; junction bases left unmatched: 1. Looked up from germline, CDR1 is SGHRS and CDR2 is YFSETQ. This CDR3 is CASSWGQYNEQFF. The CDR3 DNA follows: TGCGCCAGCAGCTGGGGACAGTACAATGAGCAGTTCTTC.

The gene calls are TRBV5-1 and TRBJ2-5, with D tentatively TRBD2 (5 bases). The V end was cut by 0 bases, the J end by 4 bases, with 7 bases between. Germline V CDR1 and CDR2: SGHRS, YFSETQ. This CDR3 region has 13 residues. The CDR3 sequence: CASSLGGLETQYF. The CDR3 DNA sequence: TGCGCCAGCAGCTTGGGAGGGTTAGAGACCCAGTACTTC.

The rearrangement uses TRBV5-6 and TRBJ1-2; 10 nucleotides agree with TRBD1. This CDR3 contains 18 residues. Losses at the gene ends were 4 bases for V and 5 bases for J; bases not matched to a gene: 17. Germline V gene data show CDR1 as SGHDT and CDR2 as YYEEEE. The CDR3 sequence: CASSPDTGTGANKYGYTF. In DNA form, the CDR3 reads TGTGCCAGCAGCCCCGACACCGGGACAGGGGCAAATAAATATGGCTACACCTTC.

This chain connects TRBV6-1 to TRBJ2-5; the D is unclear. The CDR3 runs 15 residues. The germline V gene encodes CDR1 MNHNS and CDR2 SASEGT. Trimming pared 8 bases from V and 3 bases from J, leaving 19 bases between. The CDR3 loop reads CASAVLGLSEETQYF. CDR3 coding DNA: TGTGCCAGCGCAGTTTTAGGCCTTTCCGAAGAGACCCAGTACTTC.

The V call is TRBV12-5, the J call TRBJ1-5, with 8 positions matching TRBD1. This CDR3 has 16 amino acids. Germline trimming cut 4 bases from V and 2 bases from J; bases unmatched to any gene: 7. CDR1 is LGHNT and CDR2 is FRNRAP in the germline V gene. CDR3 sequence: CASGSSSTGGNQPQHF. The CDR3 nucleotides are TGTGCTAGTGGTTCCTCCTCGACAGGGGGCAATCAGCCCCAGCATTTT. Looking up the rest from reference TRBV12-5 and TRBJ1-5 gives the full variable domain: DARVTQTPRHKVTEMGQEVTMRCQPILGHNTVFWYRQTMMQGLELLAYFRNRAPLDDSGMPKDRFSAEMPDATLATLKIQPSEPRDSAVYFCASGSSSTGGNQPQHFGDGTRLSIL.

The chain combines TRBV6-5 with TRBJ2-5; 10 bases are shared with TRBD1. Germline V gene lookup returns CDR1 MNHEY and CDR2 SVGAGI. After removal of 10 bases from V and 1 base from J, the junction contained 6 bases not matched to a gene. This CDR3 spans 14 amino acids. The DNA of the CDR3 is TGTGCCACCTCCGGGACAGGGGTCCAAGAGACCCAGTACTTC. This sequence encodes CATSGTGVQETQYF.

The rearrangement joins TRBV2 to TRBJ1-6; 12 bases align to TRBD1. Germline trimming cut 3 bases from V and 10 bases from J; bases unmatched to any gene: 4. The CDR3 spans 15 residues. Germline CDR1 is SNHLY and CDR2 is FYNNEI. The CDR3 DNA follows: TGTGCCAGCAGTGAGGGGGACAGGGGGCTATCACCCCTCCACTTT. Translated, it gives CASSEGDRGLSPLHF.

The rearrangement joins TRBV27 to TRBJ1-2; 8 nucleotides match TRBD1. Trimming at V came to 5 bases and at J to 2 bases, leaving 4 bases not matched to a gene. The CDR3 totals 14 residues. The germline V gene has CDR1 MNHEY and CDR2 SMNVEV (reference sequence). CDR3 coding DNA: TGTGCCAGCAGTCCAGGGGGCCCCAACTATGGCTACACCTTC. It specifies CASSPGGPNYGYTF.

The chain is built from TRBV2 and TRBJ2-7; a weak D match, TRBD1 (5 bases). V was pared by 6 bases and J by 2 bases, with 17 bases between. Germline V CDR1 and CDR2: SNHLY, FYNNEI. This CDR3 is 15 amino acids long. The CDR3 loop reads CASRETGHPTYEQYF. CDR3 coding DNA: TGTGCCAGCAGGGAAACTGGACATCCCACCTACGAGCAGTACTTC.

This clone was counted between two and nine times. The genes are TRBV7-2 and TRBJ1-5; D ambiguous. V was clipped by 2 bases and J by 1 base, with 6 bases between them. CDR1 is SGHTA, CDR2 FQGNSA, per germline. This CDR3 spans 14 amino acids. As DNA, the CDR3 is TGTGCCAGCAGCTTATTGGGGAGCAATCAGCCCCAGCATTTT. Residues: CASSLLGSNQPQHF.

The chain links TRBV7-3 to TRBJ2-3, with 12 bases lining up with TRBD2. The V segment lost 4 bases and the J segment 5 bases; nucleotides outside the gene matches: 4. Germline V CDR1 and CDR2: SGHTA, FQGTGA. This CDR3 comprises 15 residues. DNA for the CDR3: TGTGCCAGCAGCTCTAGCGGGGGGGCGAGAGATACGCAGTATTTT. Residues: CASSSSGGARDTQYF.

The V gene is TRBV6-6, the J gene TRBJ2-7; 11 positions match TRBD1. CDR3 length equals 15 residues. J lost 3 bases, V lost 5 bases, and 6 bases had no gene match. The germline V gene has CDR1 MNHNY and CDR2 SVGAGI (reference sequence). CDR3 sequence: CASSPAGTGGYEQYF. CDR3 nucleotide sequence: TGTGCCAGCAGTCCCGCCGGGACAGGGGGCTACGAGCAGTACTTC.

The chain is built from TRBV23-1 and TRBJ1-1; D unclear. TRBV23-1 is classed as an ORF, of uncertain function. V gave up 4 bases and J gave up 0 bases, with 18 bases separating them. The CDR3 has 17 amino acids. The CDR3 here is CASSLPPQADLNTEAFF. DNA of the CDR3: TGCGCCAGCAGTCTCCCCCCCCAGGCAGACTTGAACACTGAAGCTTTCTTT.

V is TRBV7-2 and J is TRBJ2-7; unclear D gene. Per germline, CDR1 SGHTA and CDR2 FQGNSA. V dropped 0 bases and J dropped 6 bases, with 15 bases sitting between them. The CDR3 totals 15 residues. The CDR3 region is CASSLAGQVWIEQYF. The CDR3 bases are TGTGCCAGCAGCTTAGCAGGCCAGGTTTGGATCGAGCAGTACTTC.